This T cell receptor beta chain was obtained from a study of response to subunit inactivated influenza vaccine. Per germline, CDR1 DFQATT and CDR2 SNEGSKA (reference sequence). The CDR3 has 13 residues. Trimming stripped 2 bases from V and 2 bases from J, with 9 bases between. TCRdb used MiXCR to reprocess the RT-PCR reads, holding one entry per CDR3 protein. This sample yields under 800,000 distinct CDR3 sequences, of which 14% are seen a single time; 6% to 8% belongs to the top ten. The study's findings and limits: It was suggested by the authors that few new T cells are recruited by each seasonal influenza vaccination.

In the case of this clonotype: Its antigen is as yet unknown.

The sequence was collected from a man in his forties or fifties who received an inactivated influenza vaccine. The sequencing used PBMCs from blood, collected around 14 days before vaccination. The chain has TRBV20-1 and TRBJ1-1, with D maybe TRBD1 (5 bases). CDR3 nucleotides: TGCAGTGCTAGACCGGGGGTAAACACTGAAGCTTTCTTT. This translates into CSARPGVNTEAFF.